These 14 T cell receptor beta chains originate from one sample sequenced in a study of monozygotic twins with inflammatory bowel disease. For each CDR3 protein, TCRdb gives one entry from its re-call of the 5' RACE reads, without DNA. The sample's table shows a few hundred thousand distinct CDR3 sequences. Source material: blood. The receptors originated from a human donor with ulcerative colitis or Crohn's disease, or a healthy co-twin of an affected twin (not recorded which).

This sequence joins TRBV6-5 and TRBJ2-7. The CDR3 is 13 amino acids. Germline CDR1 reads MNHEY; CDR2 reads SVGAGI. The CDR3 spells CASRRTESYEQYF.

The chain couples TRBV15 to TRBJ2-5; absent DNA, TCRdb's TRBD1 call cannot be checked. There are 16 residues in the CDR3. Germline loops: CDR1 LNHNV, CDR2 YYDKDF (reference sequence). CDR3 amino acids: CATSARTGTGSGAQYF.

The V call is TRBV5-1, the J call TRBJ1-1; TCRdb reports TRBD1, a call that lacks DNA to check it against. This CDR3 is built from 14 residues. Per the germline V gene, CDR1 is SGHRS and CDR2 is YFSETQ. The CDR3 region is CASSATGANTEAFF.

The gene calls are TRBV5-6 and TRBJ1-1; TCRdb's D gene call, TRBD1, goes unchecked for lack of DNA. Germline CDR1 SGHDT, CDR2 YYEEEE. The CDR3 loop spans 13 amino acids. The CDR3 here is CASSRDVGTEAFF. Looking up the rest from reference TRBV5-6 and TRBJ1-1 gives the full variable domain: DAGVTQSPTHLIKTRGQQVTLRCSPKSGHDTVSWYQQALGQGPQFIFQYYEEEERQRGNFPDRFSGHQFPNYSSELNVNALLLGDSALYLCASSRDVGTEAFFGQGTRLTVV.

The chain combines TRBV27 with TRBJ1-1; there is no DNA to check the TCRdb D call of TRBD1. Germline V CDR1 and CDR2: MNHEY, SMNVEV (reference sequence). This CDR3 spans 14 amino acids. The chain's CDR3 is CASSLRAGYTEAFF.

The chain links TRBV12-3 or TRBV12-4 to TRBJ1-1. The CDR3 is 13 residues long. This chain's CDR3 is CASSPQGRERAFF.

The rearrangement joins TRBV7-2 to TRBJ1-4; TCRdb gives TRBD1 as the D gene, but with no DNA this cannot be confirmed. Germline lookup yields CDR1 SGHTA and CDR2 FQGNSA. There are 15 residues in the CDR3. CDR3 residues: CASSPRQGGTEKLFF.

The chain combines TRBV5-1 with TRBJ2-1; TCRdb lists TRBD2, though no DNA is available to test this call. Germline V gives CDR1 SGHRS, CDR2 YFSETQ. This CDR3 has 15 residues. CDR3 loop: CASIPSAYQGNEQFF.

The chain carries TRBV5-1 and TRBJ2-2; TCRdb proposes TRBD1, but this gene call is untestable without DNA. Germline lookup yields CDR1 SGHRS and CDR2 YFSETQ. The CDR3 is 17 amino acids. The CDR3 region is CASTASNLTGFPGELFF.

V and J are TRBV6-1 and TRBJ1-2; TCRdb's D call, TRBD1, is unchecked because there is no DNA. CDR1 is MNHNS, CDR2 SASEGT, per germline. The CDR3 is 14 amino acids. CDR3 region: CASSRRQGRYGYTF.

The gene calls are TRBV30 and TRBJ2-1; TCRdb picks TRBD1, but there is no DNA to check that call. CDR3 length equals 15 residues. Germline CDR1 and CDR2: GTSNPN and SVGIG (reference sequence). Here the CDR3 reads CAWAAGASSYNEQFF.

V and J are TRBV20-1 and TRBJ2-2; TCRdb's assignment of TRBD2 cannot be checked, as there is no DNA. The length of the CDR3 is 17 residues. Germline V gives CDR1 DFQATT, CDR2 SNEGSKA (reference sequence). CDR3 residues: CSARDARASWSTGELFF.

The chain employs TRBV6-2 or TRBV6-3 and TRBJ2-1; TCRdb outputs TRBD1, but without DNA this stays unchecked. Germline lookup yields CDR1 MNHEY and CDR2 SVGEGT. CDR3 length: 17 amino acids. The CDR3 loop reads CASSYSQAGLGGDEQFF.

This rearrangement joins TRBV18 to TRBJ2-1; TCRdb's assignment of TRBD2 cannot be checked, as there is no DNA. Germline CDR1 and CDR2: KGHSH and LQKENI. The CDR3 length is 15 residues. The CDR3 protein is CASSLDWSSYNEQFF.